This T cell receptor beta chain was captured by sequencing in a study of Graves' ophthalmopathy and Graves' hyperthyroidism. None of the included patients had other autoimmune diseases, uncontrolled infections, pregnancy or lactation, as these led to exclusion. Study-level results: Blood also harbored most expanded thyroid clonotypes above 0.001 frequency.

CDR3 length: 16 residues. The germline V and J ends were trimmed by 8 bases and 2 bases, with 21 bases remaining between them. The germline CDR1 and CDR2 sequences are MNHEY and SVGEGT. Remarks on this clonotype: The antigen is not known.

Researchers took RNA transcripts and amplified TCR beta CDR3 regions from them. HTBI-primed first-round RT-PCR preceded second-round multiplex PCR. One entry per CDR3 protein results from TCRdb running MiXCR on the multiplex PCR reads. The table records 340,000 or so distinct CDR3 sequences, 15% to 20% of them present only once. The origin of this receptor is an adult man with Graves' ophthalmopathy. The sample comprised peripheral blood. The chain carries TRBV6-2 or TRBV6-3 and TRBJ2-5; D possibly corresponds to TRBD2 (6 bases). CDR3 sequence reads: CASRRASDDIQETQYF. The CDR3 DNA follows: TGTGCCAGCCGGAGGGCTAGCGATGATATACAAGAGACCCAGTACTTC.